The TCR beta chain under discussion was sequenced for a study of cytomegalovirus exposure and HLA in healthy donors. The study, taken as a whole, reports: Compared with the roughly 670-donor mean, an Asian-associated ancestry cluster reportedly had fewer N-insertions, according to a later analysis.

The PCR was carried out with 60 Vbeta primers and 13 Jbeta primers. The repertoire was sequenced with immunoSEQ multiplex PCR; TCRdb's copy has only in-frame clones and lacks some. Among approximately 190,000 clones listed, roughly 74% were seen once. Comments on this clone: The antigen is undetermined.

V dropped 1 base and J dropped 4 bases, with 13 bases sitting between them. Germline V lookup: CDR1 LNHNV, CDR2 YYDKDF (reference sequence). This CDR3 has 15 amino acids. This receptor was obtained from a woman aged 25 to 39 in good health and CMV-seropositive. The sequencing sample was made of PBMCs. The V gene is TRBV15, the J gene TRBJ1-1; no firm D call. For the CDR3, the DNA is TGTGCCACCAGCAGAGGTTCAGGTCCTGGCACTGAAGCTTTCTTT. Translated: CATSRGSGPGTEAFF.